This record concerns one TCR beta chain sequence. This record comes from a study of control samples from healthy donors and cancer patients. Sequenced by immunoSEQ multiplex PCR; TCRdb stores in-frame clones only, minus some. The sample gives 120,000 or so clones, approximately 87% of which show up once; about 2.7% is in the top ten. The CDR3 is 13 residues long. V gave up 5 bases and J gave up 0 bases, with 5 bases separating them. Germline V gene sequence: CDR1 SEHNR, CDR2 FQNEAQ (reference sequence). This chain uses TRBV7-9 with TRBJ1-3; D remains ambiguous. The TCR was taken from a man in his sixties in good health. The sample consisted of blood. CDR3 DNA: TGTGCCAGCAGCCGACCCTCTGGAAACACCATATATTTT. Translation gives CASSRPSGNTIYF.